One sample yielded the 22 T cell receptor beta chains listed below, sequenced in a study of OX40 agonist ivuxolimab in advanced cancers. The protocol was immunoSEQ multiplex PCR, while the TCRdb copy is restricted to in-frame clones and leaves out a portion. Counted here are some 66,000 clones, around 80% occurring once; the ten biggest clones make up 5.5%. Sequenced material: CD4+ or CD8+ T cells sorted from blood, taken in a trial of the OX40 agonist ivuxolimab. The receptor source for this set is an adult with an advanced solid tumor such as melanoma, head and neck, liver or kidney cancer.

The chain couples TRBV18 to TRBJ2-2; no definite D call. The CDR3 is 13 amino acids. Germline V gene data show CDR1 as KGHSH and CDR2 as LQKENI. The V and J ends lost 0 bases and 8 bases respectively, with 7 bases between them. CDR3 residues: CASSPPPRGELFF. CDR3 nucleotide sequence: TGTGCCAGCTCACCACCCCCACGGGGGGAGCTGTTTTTT.

The chain combines TRBV2 with TRBJ2-3; maybe TRBD2 (6 bases). The CDR3 has 15 amino acids. The V gene lost 6 bases and the J gene lost 6 bases, with 19 bases spanning the gap. CDR1 and CDR2 (germline): SNHLY, FYNNEI. This chain's CDR3 is CASSPGFGGLDTQYF. The CDR3, as DNA: TGTGCCAGCAGCCCTGGATTCGGGGGATTGGATACGCAGTATTTT. The variable domain in full, completed from reference TRBV2 and TRBJ2-3, reads EPEVTQTPSHQVTQMGQEVILRCVPISNHLYFYWYRQILGQKVEFLVSFYNNEISEKSEIFDDQFSVERPDGSNFTLKIRSTKLEDSAMYFCASSPGFGGLDTQYFGPGTRLTVL.

This rearrangement joins TRBV28 to TRBJ1-4; D is undetermined. The germline V gene has CDR1 MDHEN and CDR2 SYDVKM. The V end was cut by 5 bases, the J end by 6 bases, with 7 bases between. The CDR3 covers 12 residues. CDR3 DNA: TGTGCCAGCAGTGCCCGGGATGAAAAACTGTTTTTT. Its translation is CASSARDEKLFF.

The genes are TRBV10-3 and TRBJ1-5; no reliable D call. Germline V gene lookup returns CDR1 ENHRY and CDR2 SYGVKD. CDR3 length equals 14 residues. V shed 1 base and J shed 3 bases, with 7 bases lying between them. CDR3 bases: TGTGCCATCAGTGAGTTGCACGACAATCAGCCCCAGCATTTT. Translated: CAISELHDNQPQHF.

This chain joins TRBV5-4 and TRBJ2-4; the match to TRBD1 covers 9 bases. The V gene end was trimmed by 3 bases and the J gene end by 1 base; junction bases not matched to a gene: 14. CDR3 size: 19 residues. Looked up from germline, CDR1 is SGHNT and CDR2 is YYREEE (reference sequence). CDR3 DNA sequence: TGTGCCAGCAGCTCGGGAAGGGACAGGGACCGGGGGGCCAAAAACATTCAGTACTTC. This sequence encodes CASSSGRDRDRGAKNIQYF.

The chain has TRBV5-6 and TRBJ1-1; D gene ambiguous. This CDR3 is 12 amino acids long. Germline assignment: CDR1 SGHDT and CDR2 YYEEEE. Trimming removed 0 bases at V and 10 bases at J, with 10 bases between. As DNA, the CDR3 is TGTGCCAGCAGCTTGGACGTAGGGAGAGCTTTCTTT. Protein: CASSLDVGRAFF.

The chain links TRBV9 to TRBJ2-3; perhaps TRBD2 as D (6 bases). The germline CDR1 and CDR2 sequences are SGDLS and YYNGEE. The CDR3 spans 15 residues. V was cut by 3 bases and J by 3 bases, with 14 bases left in between. The CDR3 DNA reads as TGTGCCAGCAGCGCGCCGGGACTCCCGACAGATACGCAGTATTTT. This translates into CASSAPGLPTDTQYF.

The gene calls are TRBV19 and TRBJ2-3, with 12 bases that match TRBD2. After removal of 5 bases from V and 6 bases from J, the junction contained 9 bases not matched to a gene. CDR3 length: 16 amino acids. Germline assignment: CDR1 LNHDA and CDR2 SQIVND (reference sequence). The CDR3 loop is CASSSQTSGRVDTQYF. The CDR3 nucleotides read TGTGCCAGTAGTTCACAGACTAGCGGGAGAGTGGATACGCAGTATTTT.

The rearrangement uses TRBV18 and TRBJ1-5; TRBD1 matches at 9 bases. Unmatched junction bases numbered 0, after V lost 0 bases and J lost 9 bases. There are 13 residues in the CDR3. The germline CDR1 and CDR2 sequences are KGHSH and LQKENI. This chain's CDR3 is CASSPPGQGPQHF. The CDR3 coding sequence is TGTGCCAGCTCACCACCGGGACAGGGGCCCCAGCATTTT.

The V and J genes are TRBV7-9 and TRBJ1-1, with D hard to call. V was trimmed by 6 bases and J by 1 base, leaving 15 bases between them. Germline values: CDR1 SEHNR, CDR2 FQNEAQ (reference sequence). CDR3 length: 15 residues. CDR3 residues: CASRPILGKNTEAFF. CDR3 sequence (DNA): TGTGCCAGCAGACCTATTTTGGGCAAGAACACTGAAGCTTTCTTT.

This sequence joins TRBV19 and TRBJ2-3; 12 bases map to TRBD2. The germline gives CDR1 LNHDA, CDR2 SQIVND (reference sequence). This CDR3 is built from 16 residues. The V segment lost 3 bases and the J segment 1 base; nucleotides outside the gene matches: 2. Written as DNA, the CDR3 is TGTGCCAGTAGTATGACTAGCGGGAGAGGCACAGATACGCAGTATTTT. Amino acid sequence: CASSMTSGRGTDTQYF.

The gene calls are TRBV2 and TRBJ1-2, with D possibly being TRBD1 (6 bases). The V end was cut by 5 bases, the J end by 8 bases, with 9 bases between. Germline V CDR1 and CDR2: SNHLY, FYNNEI. The CDR3 runs to 11 residues. CDR3 DNA sequence: TGTGCCAGCAGTTATCAGGGGGGCTACACCTTC. Its translation: CASSYQGGYTF.

The chain employs TRBV5-8 and TRBJ1-5, with TRBD1 matching over 7 bases. Trimming at V came to 4 bases and at J to 3 bases, leaving 7 bases not matched to a gene. Germline V gives CDR1 SGHTS, CDR2 YDEGEE. The length of the CDR3 is 15 residues. CDR3 nucleotide sequence: TGTGCCAGCAGCCCGGGACAGCGCCCCAATCAGCCCCAGCATTTT. Translated: CASSPGQRPNQPQHF.

V is TRBV6-1 and J is TRBJ2-1, with TRBD2 matching over 9 bases. J lost 8 bases, V lost 2 bases, and 4 bases had no gene match. CDR1 and CDR2 from the germline V gene are MNHNS and SASEGT. The CDR3 consists of 14 residues. In nucleotides, the CDR3 is TGTGCCAGCAGTGAATTTCTAGCGGGATATGAGCAGTTCTTC. Its translation: CASSEFLAGYEQFF.

The genes are TRBV18 and TRBJ1-1; 10 bases line up with TRBD1. V shed 2 bases and J 0 bases; nucleotides not matched to a gene: 3. The CDR3 runs 16 residues. The germline V gene encodes CDR1 KGHSH and CDR2 LQKENI. The CDR3 region has the DNA TGTGCCAGCTCACCAGACAGGGGGCTAATGAACACTGAAGCTTTCTTT. Amino acids: CASSPDRGLMNTEAFF.

The chain recombines TRBV18 with TRBJ2-1, with 9 bases aligning to TRBD2. CDR1 KGHSH and CDR2 LQKENI come from the germline V gene. V lost 6 bases, J lost 7 bases, and 7 bases stayed unmatched. CDR3 length: 14 residues. CDR3 residues: CASSQTSGRNEQFF. The CDR3 DNA reads TGTGCCAGCTCTCAAACTAGCGGGCGGAATGAGCAGTTCTTC. The full variable domain, rest sourced from reference TRBV18 and TRBJ2-1, is NAGVMQNPRHLVRRRGQEARLRCSPMKGHSHVYWYRQLPEEGLKFMVYLQKENIIDESGMPKERFSAEFPKEGPSILRIQQVVRGDSAAYFCASSQTSGRNEQFFGPGTRLTVL.

The chain joins TRBV2 to TRBJ2-7; the match to TRBD2 covers 7 bases. The CDR3 contains 16 residues. Germline V gives CDR1 SNHLY, CDR2 FYNNEI. Germline trimming cut 0 bases from V and 3 bases from J; bases unmatched to any gene: 8. This CDR3 is CASSEAGGGSGYEQYV. The CDR3, as DNA: TGTGCCAGCAGTGAAGCAGGCGGGGGTAGTGGCTACGAGCAGTACGTC.

On this clone itself: The sample contains more than one DNA sequence encoding this CDR3. The rearrangement joins TRBV15 to TRBJ1-5; D remains unclear. V lost 3 bases and J 2 bases, leaving 14 bases between the germline ends. Germline V gives CDR1 LNHNV, CDR2 YYDKDF (reference sequence). The CDR3 totals 16 residues. CDR3 sequence reads: CATSRESGVGNQPQHF. DNA for the CDR3: TGTGCCACCAGCAGGGAGAGTGGGGTGGGCAATCAGCCCCAGCATTTT. The whole variable domain, remainder taken from reference TRBV15 and TRBJ1-5, is DAMVIQNPRYQVTQFGKPVTLSCSQTLNHNVMYWYQQKSSQAPKLLFHYYDKDFNNEADTPDNFQSRRPNTSFCFLDIRSPGLGDTAMYLCATSRESGVGNQPQHFGDGTRLSIL.

The chain uses TRBV4-1 and TRBJ2-2, with TRBD2 matching 10 bases. The CDR3 consists of 17 residues. Germline CDR1 is MGHRA and CDR2 is YSYEKL. J gave up 4 bases and V 1 base, and 6 bases lay outside the gene matches. CDR3 sequence (DNA): TGCGCCAGCAGCCAAGGGAACCTAGCGGGAGCCACCGGGGAGCTGTTTTTT. Its protein product is CASSQGNLAGATGELFF.

V and J are TRBV29-1 and TRBJ1-2; TRBD1 agrees at 7 bases. The V gene end was trimmed by 3 bases and the J gene end by 2 bases; junction bases not matched to a gene: 3. The CDR3 length is 13 residues. The germline V gene encodes CDR1 SQVTM and CDR2 ANQGSEA. The CDR3 coding sequence is TGCAGCGTTGACAAACAGGGGAACTATGGCTACACCTTC. This gives the protein CSVDKQGNYGYTF. The full variable domain, in which reference TRBV29-1 and TRBJ1-2 provide the parts outside the CDR3, is SAVISQKPSRDICQRGTSLTIQCQVDSQVTMMFWYRQQPGQSLTLIATANQGSEATYESGFVIDKFPISRPNLTFSTLTVSNMSPEDSSIYLCSVDKQGNYGYTFGSGTRLTVV.

The chain carries TRBV4-3 and TRBJ2-3; D tentatively reads TRBD1 or TRBD2 (5 bases each). Per germline, CDR1 LGHNA and CDR2 YSLEER. V was trimmed by 4 bases and J by 2 bases, leaving 10 bases between them. The length of the CDR3 is 14 residues. DNA for the CDR3: TGCGCCAGCAGCCCCCGGGGCCCCACAGATACGCAGTATTTT. Protein sequence: CASSPRGPTDTQYF.

The J gene is TRBJ2-5, the V gene TRBV27, with TRBD2 matching over 12 bases. From germline, CDR1 is MNHEY and CDR2 SMNVEV (reference sequence). Trimming took 2 bases from V and 4 from J; bases not matched to a gene: 14. The CDR3 consists of 19 residues. CDR3 protein: CASSLGASGRAFGRETQYF. CDR3 coding DNA: TGTGCCAGCAGTTTAGGGGCTAGCGGGAGGGCCTTTGGGAGAGAGACCCAGTACTTC.